This TCR beta chain was identified in a study of OX40 agonist ivuxolimab in advanced cancers. Trimming took off 0 bases at V and 0 bases at J, with 9 bases between the two ends. The CDR3 totals 15 residues. Germline V gene lookup returns CDR1 SEHNR and CDR2 FQNEAQ (reference sequence). The data were produced by immunoSEQ multiplex PCR, yet TCRdb's version contains in-frame clones alone and is incomplete. The sample yields about 36,000 clones, 78% seen once. Specimen: CD4+ or CD8+ T cells sorted from blood, collected in a trial of the OX40 agonist ivuxolimab. V gene TRBV7-9 combines with J gene TRBJ2-7, with D maybe TRBD2 (5 bases). This clonotype was sampled from an adult with an advanced solid tumor such as melanoma, head and neck, liver or kidney cancer. CDR3 nucleotide sequence: TGTGCCAGCAGCTTAGCAGCTAGCAGCTCCTACGAGCAGTACTTC. This translates into CASSLAASSSYEQYF. Based on the CDR3 plus reference TRBV7-9 and TRBJ2-7, the full variable domain is DTGVSQNPRHKITKRGQNVTFRCDPISEHNRLYWYRQTLGQGPEFLTYFQNEAQLEKSRLLSDRFSAERPKGSFSTLEIQRTEQGDSAMYLCASSLAASSSYEQYFGPGTRLTVT.